This T cell receptor beta chain was found in a study of blood T cell repertoires in COVID-19. Study summary: Samples came from the United States, Italy and Spain, spanning acute and convalescent COVID-19.

Trimming removed 2 bases at V and 13 bases at J, with 12 bases between. This CDR3 is built from 13 residues. CDR1 is SNHLY and CDR2 is FYNNEI in the germline V gene. In the authors' methods: Reference gene primer amplification gave estimated nucleated cell counts. Generated by immunoSEQ multiplex PCR, the TCRdb table keeps only in-frame clones and is missing some. V, J and clone size are taken as reported in that table, and D and trimming were inferred from the DNA itself. The sample has approximately 140,000 clones, 81% seen once. This clonotype was obtained from a human donor with acute or convalescent COVID-19. The donor label of this sample is uncertain. The chain employs TRBV2 and TRBJ1-6, with a possible D match to TRBD1 (5 bases). Sequencing was performed on peripheral blood. CDR3 sequence: CASSEQGLRPLHF. For the CDR3, the DNA is TGTGCCAGCAGTGAACAGGGCCTTCGGCCCCTCCACTTT.